This passage covers 25 T cell receptor beta chains from one sample sequenced in a study of blood T cell repertoires in COVID-19. TCRdb keeps only in-frame clones here, not all; method: immunoSEQ multiplex PCR. This repertoire shows a few hundred thousand clones, 90% found once; its top ten account for about 2.1%. Sequenced: peripheral blood. Receptors originate from a woman aged 55-69 years with COVID-19, enrolled during active disease.

The chain carries TRBV4-2 and TRBJ1-5; 8 bases map to TRBD1. Germline V gene data show CDR1 as LGHNA and CDR2 as YNFKEQ. The CDR3 has 19 amino acids. With 4 bases clipped from V and 5 bases from J, the junction kept 19 bases outside the gene matches. The CDR3 DNA reads as TGTGCCAGCAGCCTAAACCGGGACAGGCCCGATATGATCTATCAGCCCCAGCATTTT. Protein: CASSLNRDRPDMIYQPQHF.

The V gene is TRBV7-2, the J gene TRBJ2-7, with D possibly matching TRBD1 (5 bases). Trimming cost V 0 bases and J 3 bases, with 9 bases left between them. CDR3 length: 14 residues. Germline-derived CDR1 and CDR2 are SGHTA and FQGNSA. This chain's CDR3 is CASSLAAGNYEQYF. Here the CDR3 DNA reads TGTGCCAGCAGCTTAGCGGCAGGGAACTACGAGCAGTACTTC.

The chain links TRBV6-5 to TRBJ1-2; 9 nucleotides line up with TRBD1. The CDR3 loop spans 15 amino acids. The V and J ends lost 6 bases and 4 bases, in that order; junction bases with no gene match: 9. The V gene's germline CDR1 is MNHEY and CDR2 SVGAGI. For the CDR3, the DNA is TGTGCCAGCAGCTACGGACAGGGGACGATCTATGGCTACACCTTC. Amino acid sequence: CASSYGQGTIYGYTF.

The V call is TRBV4-1, the J call TRBJ1-1; D not resolved. CDR1 is MGHRA and CDR2 is YSYEKL in the germline V gene. The CDR3 extends over 13 amino acids. The V gene lost 6 bases and the J gene lost 1 base, with 9 bases spanning the gap. CDR3 in amino acids: CASREQRNTEAFF. The CDR3 DNA is TGCGCCAGCAGGGAGCAGCGGAACACTGAAGCTTTCTTT.

V usage is TRBV18 and J usage is TRBJ2-3; perhaps TRBD2 as D (5 bases). This CDR3 has 14 residues. Germline V gives CDR1 KGHSH, CDR2 LQKENI. Trimming stripped 1 base from V and 2 bases from J, with 7 bases between. The CDR3 DNA is TGTGCCAGCTCACCACTGGACTCCACAGATACGCAGTATTTT. It specifies CASSPLDSTDTQYF.

DNA of the CDR3: TGTGCCATTCGGGCGGGGAGCTCCTACAATGAGCAGTTCTTC. Protein sequence: CAIRAGSSYNEQFF. The chain employs TRBV19 and TRBJ2-1; the D gene is possibly TRBD2 (6 bases). The CDR3 is 14 amino acids. The V gene's germline CDR1 is LNHDA and CDR2 SQIVND (reference sequence). V was shortened by 10 bases and J by 0 bases, with 13 bases between the two germline ends.

This clone was detected once. This CDR3 reads CASSVDPRASYNEQFF. The CDR3, as DNA: TGTGCCAGCAGCGTAGATCCCAGGGCATCCTACAATGAGCAGTTCTTC. This chain connects TRBV9 to TRBJ2-1; weak D call: TRBD1 (5 bases). The CDR3 is 16 amino acids. Germline V CDR1 and CDR2: SGDLS, YYNGEE. V lost 0 bases, J lost 1 base, and 11 bases lay in between.

The chain is built from TRBV11-2 and TRBJ1-3; 9 bases map to TRBD1. The germline CDR1 and CDR2 sequences are SGHAT and FQNNGV. Losses at the gene ends were 5 bases for V and 0 bases for J; bases not matched to a gene: 5. This CDR3 has 16 amino acids. In DNA form, the CDR3 reads TGTGCCAGCAGCCGAAACAGGGGGCCCTCTGGAAACACCATATATTTT. Translated, it gives CASSRNRGPSGNTIYF.

This chain uses TRBV7-2 with TRBJ2-7; D might be TRBD1 (5 bases). The CDR3 spans 14 residues. CDR1 is SGHTA, CDR2 FQGNSA, per germline. Trimming pared 0 bases from V and 7 bases from J, leaving 13 bases between. The CDR3 here is CASSLASQGREQYF. The CDR3 region has the DNA TGTGCCAGCAGCTTAGCGTCTCAGGGTAGGGAGCAGTACTTC.

CDR3 in DNA: TGTGCCAGCAGCGGTGTGGGAGTGGAGGGCTACACCTTC. Residues: CASSGVGVEGYTF. The chain combines TRBV7-9 with TRBJ1-2, with D unclear. Trimming took off 5 bases at V and 8 bases at J, with 15 bases between the two ends. CDR1 and CDR2 from the germline V gene are SEHNR and FQNEAQ (reference sequence). The CDR3 contains 13 residues.

The V gene is TRBV28, the J gene TRBJ1-1; perhaps TRBD1 as D (6 bases). The CDR3 extends over 13 amino acids. CDR1 MDHEN and CDR2 SYDVKM come from the germline V gene. Trimming cost V 5 bases and J 1 base, with 8 bases left between them. CDR3: CASSADRNTEAFF. The DNA of the CDR3 is TGTGCCAGCAGTGCGGACAGGAACACTGAAGCTTTCTTT.

This clone was observed a few times. V usage is TRBV7-2 and J usage is TRBJ1-6; 10 bases fit TRBD1. The CDR3 is 17 amino acids. J lost 10 bases, V lost 1 base, and 10 bases had no gene match. The V gene's germline CDR1 is SGHTA and CDR2 FQGNSA. The CDR3 spells CASSLDTPDRGGSPLHF. DNA for the CDR3: TGTGCCAGCAGCTTAGATACGCCGGACAGGGGGGGATCACCCCTCCACTTT. The whole variable domain, remainder taken from reference TRBV7-2 and TRBJ1-6, is GAGVSQSPSNKVTEKGKDVELRCDPISGHTALYWYRQSLGQGLEFLIYFQGNSAPDKSGLPSDRFSAERTGGSVSTLTIQRTQQEDSAVYLCASSLDTPDRGGSPLHFGNGTRLTVT.

The chain uses TRBV13 and TRBJ1-1, with 7 positions matching TRBD1. The ends lost 2 bases at V and 3 bases at J; junction bases unmatched: 0. CDR1 and CDR2 (germline): PRHDT, FYEKMQ (reference sequence). This CDR3 is built from 13 residues. CDR3 sequence (DNA): TGTGCCAGCAGCTTAACAGGGGACACTGAAGCTTTCTTT. Its translation: CASSLTGDTEAFF. Drawing the rest from reference TRBV13 and TRBJ1-1, the complete variable domain is AAGVIQSPRHLIKEKRETATLKCYPIPRHDTVYWYQQGPGQDPQFLISFYEKMQSDKGSIPDRFSAQQFSDYHSELNMSSLELGDSALYFCASSLTGDTEAFFGQGTRLTVV.

This chain links TRBV5-4 with TRBJ1-6, with D maybe TRBD1 (6 bases). The ends were cut back, 1 base at V and 4 bases at J, with 12 bases in the middle. CDR3 length: 16 amino acids. Germline lookup yields CDR1 SGHNT and CDR2 YYREEE (reference sequence). The DNA for the CDR3 is TGTGCCAGCAGCTTGTTGGGGGCCACTTATAATTCACCCCTCCACTTT. Protein: CASSLLGATYNSPLHF.

The V call is TRBV18, the J call TRBJ1-5; D may be TRBD1 (5 bases). The CDR3 spans 17 residues. The germline gives CDR1 KGHSH, CDR2 LQKENI. V lost 3 bases, J lost 4 bases, and 19 bases lay in between. CDR3 loop: CASSPLAFGSGNQPQHF. In nucleotides, the CDR3 is TGTGCCAGCTCACCGTTGGCCTTTGGGTCAGGGAATCAGCCCCAGCATTTT.

V usage is TRBV6-6 and J usage is TRBJ2-1, with 7 bases lining up with TRBD2. Per germline, CDR1 MNHNY and CDR2 SVGAGI (reference sequence). J gave up 4 bases and V 7 bases, and 7 bases lay outside the gene matches. This CDR3 region has 14 residues. The CDR3 loop reads CASKLRGDYNEQFF. CDR3 coding DNA: TGTGCCAGCAAGTTACGGGGGGATTACAATGAGCAGTTCTTC.

The chain is built from TRBV4-1 and TRBJ2-1, with no clear D. The CDR3 has 16 residues. CDR1 is MGHRA and CDR2 is YSYEKL in the germline V gene. V lost 0 bases, J lost 6 bases, and 15 bases lay in between. The CDR3 region is CASSQDIRLGPNEQFF. The CDR3 region has the DNA TGCGCCAGCAGCCAAGATATAAGATTGGGCCCCAATGAGCAGTTCTTC.

The chain uses TRBV7-2 and TRBJ1-5, with TRBD1 matching over 9 bases. Germline V lookup: CDR1 SGHTA, CDR2 FQGNSA. CDR3 length: 16 amino acids. V lost 1 base to trimming and J lost 2 bases; unmatched junction nucleotides: 3. The chain's CDR3 is CASSLVRTGGNQPQHF. The CDR3 coding sequence is TGTGCCAGCAGCTTAGTCAGGACAGGGGGCAATCAGCCCCAGCATTTT.

The chain has TRBV5-3 and TRBJ2-7; D unresolved. TRBV5-3 is labeled an ORF, and its function is uncertain. This CDR3 has 14 residues. V lost 1 base and J lost 0, with 8 bases in between. CDR3 protein: CARSLRGTSYEQYF. The CDR3 DNA follows: TGTGCCAGAAGCTTGAGAGGCACCTCCTACGAGCAGTACTTC.

The table lists this clone with a few counts. The chain recombines TRBV7-9 with TRBJ2-4; tentatively, D is TRBD2 (7 bases). Germline V gene lookup returns CDR1 SEHNR and CDR2 FQNEAQ (reference sequence). V was shortened by 6 bases and J by 11 bases, with 17 bases between the two germline ends. The CDR3 extends over 13 amino acids. In nucleotides, the CDR3 is TGTGCCAGCAGGGGGGCTGATCGGGAGGTTCAGTACTTC. Translated, it gives CASRGADREVQYF.

This chain joins TRBV7-9 and TRBJ1-6; no reliable D call. The CDR3 totals 12 residues. CDR1 and CDR2 from the germline V gene are SEHNR and FQNEAQ (reference sequence). V gave up 1 base and J gave up 8 bases, with 3 bases separating them. The CDR3 nucleotides are TGTGCCAGCAGCTTAGGAGATTCACCCCTCCACTTT. Its translation: CASSLGDSPLHF.

The chain couples TRBV7-2 to TRBJ2-3; TRBD2 agrees at 9 bases. From germline, CDR1 is SGHTA and CDR2 FQGNSA. This CDR3 is built from 16 residues. Trimming at V came to 5 bases and at J to 4 bases, leaving 10 bases not matched to a gene. As DNA, the CDR3 is TGTGCCAGCAGCCCGCTAGCGGGGTATCGGTCAGATACGCAGTATTTT. This codes for CASSPLAGYRSDTQYF.

The CDR3 region is CASRRGGGSTDTQYF. The CDR3 coding sequence is TGTGCCAGCAGGCGGGGAGGGGGGAGCACAGATACGCAGTATTTT. This rearrangement joins TRBV25-1 to TRBJ2-3; possibly TRBD2 for D (7 bases). Deletions cut 6 bases from V and 0 bases from J, with 13 bases between. CDR1 MGHDK and CDR2 SYGVNS come from the germline V gene. The CDR3 totals 15 residues.

The V call is TRBV7-9, the J call TRBJ2-3; weak D call: TRBD1 (5 bases). The CDR3 length is 15 residues. The ends were cut back, 2 bases at V and 5 bases at J, with 14 bases in the middle. The germline CDR1 and CDR2 sequences are SEHNR and FQNEAQ (reference sequence). CDR3 nucleotide sequence: TGTGCCAGCAGCTTAATCCCAGGGCCGGGAGATACGCAGTATTTT. Translated: CASSLIPGPGDTQYF.

This clone has a single count. The chain employs TRBV11-2 and TRBJ1-6; TRBD1 matches at 7 bases. Germline V gene sequence: CDR1 SGHAT, CDR2 FQNNGV. There are 17 residues in the CDR3. V was pared by 1 base and J by 3 bases, with 6 bases of the junction left unmatched. As DNA, the CDR3 is TGTGCCAGCAGCTTAGGGTCAGGGGGATTCTATAATTCACCCCTCCACTTT. Protein sequence: CASSLGSGGFYNSPLHF.